This TCR beta chain was profiled in a study of a mutant IDH1 vaccine in newly diagnosed glioma (dated by TCRdb to the early 2020s). Regarding the research as a whole: Of the 25 to 40 treated patients, approximately 62% were male and about 40% were female, and the mean age was 40.4 years. Before enrollment, patients had received standard therapy of radiotherapy alone, temozolomide alone, or radiochemotherapy with temozolomide; most received the combination. Peripheral blood was drawn at six visits: V03 (baseline), V05, V07, V10, V12 and V13. For exploratory analyses, longitudinal TCRB deep sequencing was carried out in some 25 treated patients wherever samples were available. What the research found in general, with its limitations: Pseudoprogression seemed to be unrelated to changes in the top peripheral T cell clonotypes found by TCRB sequencing. Selection of PBMC samples for TCRB deep sequencing was based on availability. Immune responses induced by the vaccine were seen in about 93% of patients across multiple MHC alleles. The authors noted that analyses of patient blood samples could not be reproduced because of sample limitations.

To note about this clone: Its antigen is not yet known. No base quality information exists; no much larger clone differs at one position.

Library construction relied on the immunoSEQ multiplex PCR assay. Rearranged TCR beta chain sequences were amplified using the hsTCRB Kit according to the manufacturer's protocol. Sequencing of TCRB libraries was carried out on an Illumina MiSeq. The study's own analysis went as follows. Demultiplexing, trimming and gene mapping were performed with the kit vendor's proprietary platform. Not all clones reach the TCRdb copy of this immuneACCESS table, which keeps in-frame sequences only. Checked studies attribute under half of the gap to unresolved V genes and leave the rest unexplained. The V and J calls and clone size come from that table; D and trimming were worked out from the DNA. The sample profile shows 70,000 to 95,000 clones; roughly 82% of them were found once. Of the sample, 4.5% to 5.5% falls within the top ten clones. The CDR3 goes from the cysteine to the phenylalanine over 13 residues. The entry retains the CDR3 DNA only, 39 bases that are in frame from base 1. Relative to germline, V is 1 base shorter and J is 7 bases shorter, with 8 bases between their ends. Reading the germline V gene gives CDR1 SGHTA and CDR2 FQGNSA.

The time point label here, explained by the study, means: baseline, week 1 (first vaccination visit). This specimen's treatment or condition label, interpreted: pre-vaccination baseline after standard-of-care therapy. Newly diagnosed WHO grade 3 or 4 IDH1-mutant astrocytomas showing loss of nuclear ATRX were present in the donors. The samples were drawn from NOA16, a multicentre, single-arm, open-label phase I trial in Germany that tested a mutant IDH1 peptide vaccine in humans for the first time. Visit V03 blood draws served as the baseline sample for immunogenicity testing. Genomic DNA for TCRB sequencing was extracted from EDTA blood using the DNeasy Blood and Tissue Kit.

The sample here was PBMCs, taken from a glioma patient treated with radiotherapy, temozolomide or both. The chain couples TRBV7-2 to TRBJ1-5, with no reliable assignment of the D segment. The receptor was derived from a man in his forties with glioma. Some clones in this sample may be carry-over from other donors' samples. For the CDR3, the sequence is CASSLGFRQPQHF. The DNA reads as follows: TGTGCCAGCAGCTTAGGGTTCCGCCAGCCCCAGCATTTT.